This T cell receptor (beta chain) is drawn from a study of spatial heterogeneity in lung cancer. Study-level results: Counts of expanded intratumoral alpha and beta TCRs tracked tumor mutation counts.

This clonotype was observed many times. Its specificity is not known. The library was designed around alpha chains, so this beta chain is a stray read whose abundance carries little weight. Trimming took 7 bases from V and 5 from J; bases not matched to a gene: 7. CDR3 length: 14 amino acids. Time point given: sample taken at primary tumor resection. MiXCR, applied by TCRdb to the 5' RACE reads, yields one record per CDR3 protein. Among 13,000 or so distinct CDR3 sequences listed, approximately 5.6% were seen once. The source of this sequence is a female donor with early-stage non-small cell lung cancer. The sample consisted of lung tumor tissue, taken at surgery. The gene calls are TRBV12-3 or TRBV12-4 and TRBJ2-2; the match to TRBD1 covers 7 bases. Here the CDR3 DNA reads TGTGCCAGCACCACACCACAGGGGACCGGGGAGCTGTTTTTT. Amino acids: CASTTPQGTGELFF.